This T cell receptor beta chain was captured by sequencing in a study of vaccination effects on CD4 cells after COVID-19. Looking at the study overall: Two doses of either BNT162b2 or mRNA-1273 were given to each participant. Study results and limitations: The study found marked clonal contraction of infection- and vaccine-induced clones late after vaccination.

Following a roughly eleven-day culture, CD4+ T cells were purified. This table comes from immunoSEQ multiplex PCR, and its TCRdb copy is limited to in-frame clones, with some not included. The table lists around 56,000 clones, 65% to 80% of them singletons. This clone occurred once. Its antigen is unknown. V lost 7 bases and J lost 7; bases outside the gene matches: 7. Germline CDR1 and CDR2: LGHDT and YNNKEL (reference sequence). CDR3 size: 13 residues. This chain links TRBV3-1 (or the pseudogene TRBV3-2) with TRBJ2-1; 7 nucleotides agree with TRBD2. Here the sequenced sample was CD4+ T cells from PBMCs cultured without peptide, taken before COVID-19 vaccination. This TCR derives from a human donor who received a COVID-19 vaccine. CDR3 sequence: CASTRGVNNEQFF. CDR3 DNA sequence: TGTGCCAGCACACGGGGGGTAAATAATGAGCAGTTCTTC.